This T cell receptor beta chain was observed in a study of Ad26.COV2.S vaccination and SARS-CoV-2 variants. Treatment described: 19 received Ad26.COV2.S at low or high dose, single or two shots; about 5 received placebo; per-sample allocation not given. Material that was analyzed had been drawn on day 63 after the first vaccine or placebo injection. Data came from immunoSEQ multiplex PCR; TCRdb stores just in-frame clones and leaves some out. The sample contains about 370,000 clones, 70% to 90% of which appear only once. Germline CDR1 and CDR2: ENHRY and SYGVKD. Trimming pared 2 bases from V and 0 bases from J, leaving 8 bases between. The CDR3 has 14 amino acids. This clone was recorded a few times.

The genes are TRBV10-3 and TRBJ2-7, with D unresolved. The TCR comes from a person between 18 and 65 years old who received the Ad26.COV2.S COVID-19 vaccine or a placebo. The source material was peripheral blood, sampled in a trial of Ad26.COV2.S vaccine versus placebo. As DNA, the CDR3 is TGTGCCATCAGTGAGGACGGAGTCTCCTACGAGCAGTACTTC. This translates into CAISEDGVSYEQYF.